This TCR beta chain was sequenced for a study of blood T cell repertoires in COVID-19. Across the study: COVID-19 samples from acute and convalescent phases originated in the United States, Italy and Spain. The analysed material was cDNA or gDNA that came from T cells, B-cell-depleted T cells, or PBMCs.

This clone was recorded only once. Trimming at V came to 5 bases and at J to 3 bases, leaving 4 bases not matched to a gene. The germline V gene has CDR1 MDHEN and CDR2 SYDVKM. There are 15 residues in the CDR3. Authors' analysis steps: Counts of nucleated cells, estimated from reference gene primer amplification, were obtained. Assay used: immunoSEQ multiplex PCR; TCRdb lists only in-frame clones, some missing. The V and J calls and clone size come from that table; D and trimming were worked out from the DNA. The sample lists under 120,000 clones; 85% to 90% were seen once. The genes are TRBV28 and TRBJ1-5; 10 bases match TRBD1. This TCR was recovered from a woman at least 80 years old with acute or convalescent COVID-19. Sequenced input: peripheral blood. The DNA of the CDR3 is TGTGCCAGCAGTCCCGGGACAGGGGTCAATCAGCCCCAGCATTTT. It translates to CASSPGTGVNQPQHF.